This entry lists 2 T cell receptor beta chains sequenced from one sample in a study of blood T cell repertoires in COVID-19. Some clones are missing from TCRdb's copy, which holds only in-frame ones; the method was immunoSEQ multiplex PCR. The table has some 130,000 clones, around 80% seen once. Sequencing was performed on peripheral blood. The receptors were sampled from a man in his sixties who had recovered from COVID-19.

This clone has more than one count but fewer than ten. This chain connects TRBV6-5 to TRBJ2-3; weak D call: TRBD2 (7 bases). Trimming cost V 0 bases and J 8 bases, with 18 bases left between them. Germline lookup yields CDR1 MNHEY and CDR2 SVGAGI. CDR3 length: 16 residues. CDR3: CASSYSGIRGGSTQYF. The DNA for the CDR3 is TGTGCCAGCAGTTACTCGGGAATTAGGGGGGGAAGTACGCAGTATTTT.

The chain employs TRBV27 and TRBJ2-1, with 8 bases fitting TRBD1. After removal of 4 bases from V and 5 bases from J, the junction contained 13 bases not matched to a gene. CDR3 length equals 17 residues. The germline CDR1 and CDR2 sequences are MNHEY and SMNVEV (reference sequence). The CDR3 DNA follows: TGTGCCAGCAGTTCCCTTTCCCAGGGGGCAGCACACAATGAGCAGTTCTTC. Protein: CASSSLSQGAAHNEQFF.